A single sample is the source of the 6 T cell receptor beta chains below, sequenced in a study of blood T cell repertoires in COVID-19. Using immunoSEQ multiplex PCR, the repertoire was profiled, and TCRdb retains in-frame clones only, with some absent. The table records more than 110,000 clones, approximately 90% of them present only once. The sequenced sample consisted of peripheral blood. The receptors shown here come from an elderly woman with acute or convalescent COVID-19.

The chain carries TRBV6-5 and TRBJ2-7; 9 bases agree with TRBD1. V shed 7 bases and J 5 bases; nucleotides not matched to a gene: 12. The CDR3 extends over 15 amino acids. Germline V CDR1 and CDR2: MNHEY, SVGAGI. CDR3 bases: TGTGCCAGCACCGCGACCGGGACAGGGTTCCACGAGCAGTACTTC. This gives the protein CASTATGTGFHEQYF.

The J gene is TRBJ1-1, the V gene TRBV27; 7 nucleotides match TRBD1. CDR1 and CDR2 (germline): MNHEY, SMNVEV (reference sequence). This CDR3 has 14 amino acids. Unmatched junction bases numbered 5, after V lost 6 bases and J lost 1 base. The CDR3 DNA follows: TGTGCCAGCAGCTCGGGACAGACGAACACTGAAGCTTTCTTT. Its translation: CASSSGQTNTEAFF.

This clone turned up a few times. The chain carries TRBV29-1 and TRBJ1-1; 7 bases fit TRBD1. The V and J ends lost 5 bases and 3 bases, in that order; junction bases with no gene match: 6. The germline gives CDR1 SQVTM, CDR2 ANQGSEA. The CDR3 covers 13 residues. The chain's CDR3 is CSVTHTGDTEAFF. The CDR3 DNA follows: TGCAGCGTTACTCACACAGGGGACACTGAAGCTTTCTTT. The variable domain in full, with the rest retrieved from reference TRBV29-1 and TRBJ1-1, is SAVISQKPSRDICQRGTSLTIQCQVDSQVTMMFWYRQQPGQSLTLIATANQGSEATYESGFVIDKFPISRPNLTFSTLTVSNMSPEDSSIYLCSVTHTGDTEAFFGQGTRLTVV.

The chain employs TRBV5-5 and TRBJ2-5, with 8 nucleotides matching TRBD2. J lost 2 bases, V lost 5 bases, and 8 bases had no gene match. The CDR3 runs 15 residues. CDR1 is SGHKS, CDR2 YYEKEE, per germline (reference sequence). The DNA of the CDR3 is TGTGCCAGCAGTTTCGGGGGGGCGAAGCAAGAGACCCAGTACTTC. This sequence encodes CASSFGGAKQETQYF.

The genes are TRBV6-2 or TRBV6-3 and TRBJ1-2, with D perhaps TRBD1 (5 bases). Germline loops: CDR1 MNHEY, CDR2 SVGEGT. V was shortened by 5 bases and J by 2 bases, with 9 bases between the two germline ends. The CDR3 runs 13 residues. The CDR3 region is CASSSGTNYGYTF. As DNA, the CDR3 is TGTGCCAGCAGTAGCGGGACCAACTATGGCTACACCTTC.

This chain uses TRBV18 with TRBJ1-2; TRBD1 agrees at 7 bases. CDR1 is KGHSH and CDR2 is LQKENI in the germline V gene. The CDR3 is 14 amino acids. The V segment lost 3 bases and the J segment 8 bases; nucleotides outside the gene matches: 9. CDR3 sequence: CASSPIQGEEGYTF. In DNA form, the CDR3 reads TGTGCCAGCTCACCCATTCAGGGGGAAGAGGGCTACACCTTC.